The 10 T cell receptor beta chains below come from one sample, sequenced in a study of PD-1 blockade in classical Hodgkin lymphoma. Time point meaning: cycle 4 day 1 (C4D1), after 5 to 7 weeks of nivolumab. All patients relapsed after autologous stem cell transplantation, and brentuximab vedotin exposure varied. Libraries were prepared by immunoSEQ multiplex PCR; TCRdb keeps only in-frame clonotypes and omits some of them. Among 85,000 to 90,000 clones listed, about nine tenths were seen once. The starting material was peripheral blood mononuclear cells (PBMCs), obtained before the fourth cycle of nivolumab. These receptors originate from a human donor with classical Hodgkin lymphoma.

This chain links TRBV30 with TRBJ1-6; D ambiguous. The length of the CDR3 is 14 residues. Germline V gene data show CDR1 as GTSNPN and CDR2 as SVGIG (reference sequence). V lost 6 bases to trimming and J lost 0 bases, with 9 bases between them. The CDR3 spells CACMAASYNSPLHF. The CDR3 DNA reads TGTGCCTGTATGGCGGCCTCCTATAATTCACCCCTCCACTTT.

This chain links TRBV7-9 with TRBJ1-4; 9 nucleotides match TRBD1. This CDR3 region has 15 residues. The germline gives CDR1 SEHNR, CDR2 FQNEAQ (reference sequence). The junction had 9 bases not matched to a gene; V was cut back by 5 bases and J by 8 bases. CDR3 protein: CASSARGTGPEKLFF. The CDR3 DNA follows: TGTGCCAGCAGCGCTAGAGGGACAGGGCCCGAAAAACTGTTTTTT.

The chain employs TRBV9 and TRBJ1-6, with TRBD1 identical over 7 bases. V gave up 2 bases and J gave up 5 bases; unmatched junction bases: 10. Germline CDR1 is SGDLS and CDR2 is YYNGEE. The CDR3 spans 17 residues. The CDR3 region is CASSVDPGGAHNSPLHF. The CDR3 bases are TGTGCCAGCAGCGTCGACCCAGGGGGAGCGCATAATTCACCCCTCCACTTT.

The genes are TRBV7-2 and TRBJ2-7; either TRBD1 or TRBD2 may supply D (6 bases each). The germline CDR1 and CDR2 sequences are SGHTA and FQGNSA. Trimming removed 0 bases at V and 2 bases at J, with 8 bases between. The CDR3 runs to 14 residues. In DNA form, the CDR3 reads TGTGCCAGCAGCTTAGCCGGGGGCCCCTACGAGCAGTACTTC. Translated: CASSLAGGPYEQYF.

This clone is a singleton in its sample. An end of the junction differs from the germline gene, which may be a read error. This chain uses TRBV6-6 with TRBJ2-3; no definite D call. There are 15 residues in the CDR3. The germline gives CDR1 MNHNY, CDR2 SVGAGI (reference sequence). Written as DNA, the CDR3 is TGTGCCAGCAGCTACGGACCGTCAAGCAGAGATACGCAGTATTTT. Its protein is CASSYGPSSRDTQYF.

The V and J genes are TRBV4-1 and TRBJ1-2; D is perhaps TRBD1 (6 bases). Trimming took 0 bases from V and 0 from J, leaving 11 bases between them. Per germline, CDR1 MGHRA and CDR2 YSYEKL. This CDR3 is built from 16 residues. The CDR3 spells CASSQEVRGANYGYTF. The CDR3 nucleotides read TGCGCCAGCAGCCAAGAAGTCAGGGGCGCTAACTATGGCTACACCTTC.

The chain carries TRBV9 and TRBJ2-1; D perhaps matches TRBD2 (6 bases). V lost 4 bases, J lost 5 bases, and 13 bases lay in between. This CDR3 has 14 amino acids. Germline V CDR1 and CDR2: SGDLS, YYNGEE. CDR3 loop: CASSSPGSNNEQFF. CDR3 DNA: TGTGCCAGCAGCTCCCCCGGGAGTAACAATGAGCAGTTCTTC. The variable domain in full, completed from reference TRBV9 and TRBJ2-1, reads DSGVTQTPKHLITATGQRVTLRCSPRSGDLSVYWYQQSLDQGLQFLIQYYNGEERAKGNILERFSAQQFPDLHSELNLSSLELGDSALYFCASSSPGSNNEQFFGPGTRLTVL.

This clone was counted once. The rearrangement links TRBV19 to TRBJ1-2; the D is unclear. Germline CDR1 reads LNHDA; CDR2 reads SQIVND (reference sequence). The CDR3 runs 13 residues. V lost 6 bases and J lost 5, with 13 bases in between. The CDR3 nucleotides are TGTGCCAGTAGCCTGCCCGGGTTTTATGGCTACACCTTC. It specifies CASSLPGFYGYTF.

The chain couples TRBV19 to TRBJ1-1; D is perhaps TRBD1 (6 bases). The CDR3 length is 14 residues. Trimming shortened V by 3 bases and J by 1 base, and 9 bases separated the two germline ends. Germline loops: CDR1 LNHDA, CDR2 SQIVND (reference sequence). CDR3 in DNA: TGTGCCAGTAGTATGGGGGCAAGGAACACTGAAGCTTTCTTT. It codes for CASSMGARNTEAFF.

V and J are TRBV6-5 and TRBJ2-7, with 10 nucleotides matching TRBD1. Germline V lookup: CDR1 MNHEY, CDR2 SVGAGI. J gave up 3 bases and V 5 bases, and 4 bases lay outside the gene matches. The CDR3 contains 14 residues. CDR3 amino acids: CASSRDRGRYEQYF. Here the CDR3 DNA reads TGTGCCAGCAGTCGGGACAGGGGACGCTACGAGCAGTACTTC.